This T cell receptor (beta chain) is drawn from a study of neoadjuvant anti-PD-1 for oral cavity cancer. The time point denotes: after neoadjuvant nivolumab, at surgical resection. Profiling relied on immunoSEQ multiplex PCR, and the TCRdb table lists in-frame clones only, not all of them. The sample yields 9,500 to 15,000 clones, 70% to 75% seen once. CDR1 and CDR2 from the germline V gene are SGHDN and FVKESK. The CDR3 is 14 amino acids. V lost 1 base and J 5 bases, leaving 8 bases between the germline ends. Specimen: PBMCs, collected after nivolumab (anti-PD-1) treatment. This receptor was taken from a person between 35 and 79 years old with oral cavity squamous cell carcinoma. The chain recombines TRBV14 with TRBJ2-2; D not certain. CDR3 nucleotides: TGTGCCAGCAGCCAAGTGATACTAACCGGGGAGCTGTTTTTT. It yields the protein CASSQVILTGELFF.